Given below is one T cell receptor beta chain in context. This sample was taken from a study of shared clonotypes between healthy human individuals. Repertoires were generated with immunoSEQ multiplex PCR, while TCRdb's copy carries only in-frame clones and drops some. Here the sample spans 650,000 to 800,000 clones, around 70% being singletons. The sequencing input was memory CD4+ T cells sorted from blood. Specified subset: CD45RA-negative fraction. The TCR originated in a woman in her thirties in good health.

DNA of the CDR3: TGTGCCAGCTCACCGCAGGGAGTTCACCACGAGCAGTACTTC. Residues: CASSPQGVHHEQYF. The chain has TRBV18 and TRBJ2-7; D may be TRBD1 or TRBD2 (5 bases each). V was cut by 3 bases and J by 5 bases, with 14 bases left in between. Germline CDR1 is KGHSH and CDR2 is LQKENI. The CDR3 sequence is 14 residues long.